The present T cell receptor (beta chain) was sequenced within a study of radiotherapy plus CTLA-4 blockade in lung cancer. In the study overall: Disease control was present in more than 30% of patients, and objective responses in about 19%. Points from the study as a whole: Early blood T cell clone changes and increased post-radiation serum interferon-beta were reportedly the strongest response predictors. Subsequent to radiotherapy plus ipilimumab, tumor-derived TCR clones underwent expansion in blood.

Assay: immunoSEQ multiplex PCR; the TCRdb copy retains only in-frame clones and omits some. The sample carries roughly 76,000 clones, less than 85% recorded once. The V segment lost 2 bases and the J segment 9 bases; nucleotides outside the gene matches: 7. This CDR3 is built from 14 residues. Germline V gene data show CDR1 as SNHLY and CDR2 as FYNNEI. Enrolled patients, whose metastatic non-small-cell lung cancer was chemo-refractory, received focal radiation plus CTLA-4 blockade with ipilimumab. As concerns this clone: The antigen is not known.

The V gene is TRBV2, the J gene TRBJ1-3, with TRBD1 identical over 7 bases. The specimen was peripheral blood, collected from a patient treated with radiotherapy plus ipilimumab. This TCR was recovered from a human donor with non-small cell lung cancer whose response to radiotherapy plus ipilimumab could not be evaluated. The CDR3 nucleotides read TGTGCCAGCAGTGAAACCCGACAGGGAGTCACCATATATTTT. As protein: CASSETRQGVTIYF. Filled out from reference TRBV2 and TRBJ1-3, the complete variable domain reads EPEVTQTPSHQVTQMGQEVILRCVPISNHLYFYWYRQILGQKVEFLVSFYNNEISEKSEIFDDQFSVERPDGSNFTLKIRSTKLEDSAMYFCASSETRQGVTIYFGEGSWLTVV.